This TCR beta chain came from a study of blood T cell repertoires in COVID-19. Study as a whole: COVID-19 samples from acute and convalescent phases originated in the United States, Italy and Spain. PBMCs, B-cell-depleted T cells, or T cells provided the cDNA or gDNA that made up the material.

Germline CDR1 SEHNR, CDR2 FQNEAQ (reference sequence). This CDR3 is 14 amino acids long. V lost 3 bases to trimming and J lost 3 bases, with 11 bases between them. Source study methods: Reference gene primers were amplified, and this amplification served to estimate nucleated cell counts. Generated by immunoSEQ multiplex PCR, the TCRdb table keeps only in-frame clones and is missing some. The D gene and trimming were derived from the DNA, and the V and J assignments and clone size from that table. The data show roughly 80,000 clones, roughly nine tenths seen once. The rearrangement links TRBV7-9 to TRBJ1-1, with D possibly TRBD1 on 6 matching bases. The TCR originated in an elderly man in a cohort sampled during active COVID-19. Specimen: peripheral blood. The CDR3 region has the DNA TGTGCCAGCAGCTTGCCCGGGGGGCACACTGAAGCTTTCTTT. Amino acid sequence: CASSLPGGHTEAFF.